The clone carrying this TCR beta chain was found a few times. What it binds is not known. This entry belongs to a study of human T cells and chemical hapten exposure. Notes on the study in general: Sensitization with DPC brought no change to TCRs above 1 in 1000 in frequency.

The study used a library that attached unique molecular identifiers to individual cDNA molecules. TCRdb analysed the RACE reads with MiXCR anew, one entry per CDR3 protein. The sample consists of 70,000 to 95,000 distinct CDR3 sequences, around 7% of them appearing once. Germline assignment: CDR1 SNHLY and CDR2 FYNNEI. This CDR3 comprises 15 residues. Trimming took off 5 bases at V and 6 bases at J, with 17 bases between the two ends. Time point specified: patch test 2, 6 weeks after DPC sensitization. The treatment: therapeutic diphenylcyclopropenone sensitization with weekly scalp DPC. Non-pregnant alopecia patients aged 18 to 70, suitable for DPC therapy.

The sample consisted of whole blood, taken in connection with sensitization to the hapten diphenylcyclopropenone (DPC). This sequence was found in a young woman with alopecia areata. Some clones in this sample may be carry-over from other donors' samples. This sequence joins TRBV2 and TRBJ1-5; D is ambiguous. This CDR3 is CASSSGPVFAQPQHF. The CDR3 bases are TGTGCCAGCAGTTCGGGCCCGGTATTTGCTCAGCCCCAGCATTTT.